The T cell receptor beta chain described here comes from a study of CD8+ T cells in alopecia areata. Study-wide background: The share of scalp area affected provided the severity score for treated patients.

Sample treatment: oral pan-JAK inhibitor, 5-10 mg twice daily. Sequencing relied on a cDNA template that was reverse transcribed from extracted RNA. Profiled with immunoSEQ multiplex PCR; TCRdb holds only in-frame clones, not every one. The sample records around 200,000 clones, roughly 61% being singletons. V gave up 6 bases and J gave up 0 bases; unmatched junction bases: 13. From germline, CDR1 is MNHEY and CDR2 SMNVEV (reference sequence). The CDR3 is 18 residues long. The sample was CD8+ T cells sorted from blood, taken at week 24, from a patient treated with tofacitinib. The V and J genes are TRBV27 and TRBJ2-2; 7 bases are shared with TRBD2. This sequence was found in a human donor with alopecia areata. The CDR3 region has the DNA TGTGCCAGCAGACCCTTGGCGGGGGTAACCGCGAACACCGGGGAGCTGTTTTTT. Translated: CASRPLAGVTANTGELFF.